The entry that follows covers one T cell receptor (beta chain) sequence. Its specificity is not known. The data were taken from a study of regulatory T cells in long-lasting Graves disease. Turning to the study itself: Persistent cases were those of Graves' disease that involved over 5 years of antithyroid drugs with positive TSH receptor antibodies.

Relying on iRepertoire HTBI primers and Arm-PCR of CDR3 regions, the team built TCR beta libraries. One entry per CDR3 protein results from TCRdb running MiXCR on the multiplex PCR reads. Of under 450,000 distinct CDR3 sequences in the sample, around 22% were seen once. Study findings and constraints: Persistent Graves' patients had lower TCR diversity than newly diagnosed ones. Preferential use of TRBV28, TRBJ1-2 and TRBJ2-5 was seen in persistent disease.

The time point here: persistent/refractory GD, antithyroid drugs over 5 years with positive TRAb. The authors made the TCR library using RNA they extracted from PBMCs. Each of the patients was recruited from an endocrinology department situated in Xi'an, China. The germline CDR1 and CDR2 sequences are SEHNR and FQNEAQ (reference sequence). CDR3 size: 14 residues. J was trimmed by 7 bases and V by 5 bases; bases with no gene match: 7. The receptor comes from a female donor with Graves disease. This sequence joins TRBV7-9 and TRBJ2-7, with 11 nucleotides matching TRBD1. The sequencing here drew on peripheral blood mononuclear cells (PBMCs), taken when the disease was refractory, from a patient treated with antithyroid drugs. DNA of the CDR3: TGTGCCAGCAGCCTTCGGACAGGGGGCTGGGAGCAGTACTTC. Its protein is CASSLRTGGWEQYF.